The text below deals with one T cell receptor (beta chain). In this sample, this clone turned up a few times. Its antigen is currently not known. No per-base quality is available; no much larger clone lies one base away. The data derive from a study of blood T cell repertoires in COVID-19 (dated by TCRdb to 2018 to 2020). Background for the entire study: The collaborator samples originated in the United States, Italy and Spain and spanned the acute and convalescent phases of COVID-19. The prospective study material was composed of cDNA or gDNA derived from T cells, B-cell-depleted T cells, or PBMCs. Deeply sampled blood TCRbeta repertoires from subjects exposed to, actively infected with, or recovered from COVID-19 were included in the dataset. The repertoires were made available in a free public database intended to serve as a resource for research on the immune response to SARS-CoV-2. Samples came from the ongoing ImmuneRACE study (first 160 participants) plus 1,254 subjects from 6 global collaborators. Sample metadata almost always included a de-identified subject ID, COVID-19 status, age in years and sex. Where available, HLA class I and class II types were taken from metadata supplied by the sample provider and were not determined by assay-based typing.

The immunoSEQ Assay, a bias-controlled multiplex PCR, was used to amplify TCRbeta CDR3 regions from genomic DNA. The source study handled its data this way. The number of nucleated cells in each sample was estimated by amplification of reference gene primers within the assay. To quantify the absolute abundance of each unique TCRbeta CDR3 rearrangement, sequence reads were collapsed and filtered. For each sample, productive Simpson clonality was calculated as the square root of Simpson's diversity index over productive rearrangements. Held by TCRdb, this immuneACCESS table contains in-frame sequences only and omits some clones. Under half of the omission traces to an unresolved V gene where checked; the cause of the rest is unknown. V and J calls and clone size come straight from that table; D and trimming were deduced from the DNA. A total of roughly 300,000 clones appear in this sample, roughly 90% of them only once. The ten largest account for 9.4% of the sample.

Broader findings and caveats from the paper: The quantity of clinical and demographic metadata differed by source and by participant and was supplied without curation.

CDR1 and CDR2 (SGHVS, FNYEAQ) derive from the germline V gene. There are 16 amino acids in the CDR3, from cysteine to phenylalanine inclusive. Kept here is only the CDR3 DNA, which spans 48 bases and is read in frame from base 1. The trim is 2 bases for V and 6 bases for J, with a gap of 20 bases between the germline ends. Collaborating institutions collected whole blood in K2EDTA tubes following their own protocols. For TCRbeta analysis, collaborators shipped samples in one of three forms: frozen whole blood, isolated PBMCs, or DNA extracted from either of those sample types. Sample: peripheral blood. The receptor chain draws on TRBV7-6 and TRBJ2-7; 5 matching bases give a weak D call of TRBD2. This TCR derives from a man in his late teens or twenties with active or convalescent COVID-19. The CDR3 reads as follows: CASSLTGLAVRGEQYF. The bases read TGTGCCAGCAGCTTAACCGGTTTGGCGGTTCGGGGCGAGCAGTACTTC. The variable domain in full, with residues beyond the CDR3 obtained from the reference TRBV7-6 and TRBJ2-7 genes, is GAGVSQSPRYKVTKRGQDVALRCDPISGHVSLYWYRQALGQGPEFLTYFNYEAQQDKSGLPNDRFSAERPEGSISTLTIQRTEQRDSAMYRCASSLTGLAVRGEQYFGPGTRLTVT.